The clone carrying this TCR beta chain has at least ten counts. This entry belongs to a study of CD8 T cells in ankylosing spondylitis. TCRdb called the 5' RACE reads again in MiXCR, with one record for every CDR3 protein. This table holds about 230,000 distinct CDR3 sequences, roughly 8.2% found once. The TCR sequence derives from a female donor with ankylosing spondylitis or in good health (not recorded which). The sequenced sample consisted of blood, either unsorted or a sorted T cell fraction (not recorded which).

The CDR3 nucleotides read TGCAGTGCTCCCGGACTAGCGGGAGGGGGTACGCAGTATTTT. It translates to CSAPGLAGGGTQYF. The gene calls are TRBV20-1 and TRBJ2-3; the match to TRBD2 covers 15 bases. The CDR3 loop spans 14 amino acids. Trimming took 5 bases from V and 8 from J; bases not matched to a gene: 5. Germline loops: CDR1 DFQATT, CDR2 SNEGSKA (reference sequence).